This T cell receptor beta chain appears in the sequencing data of a study of OX40 agonist ivuxolimab in advanced cancers. The CDR3 runs to 14 residues. The germline CDR1 and CDR2 sequences are LGHNT and FRNRAP. Unmatched junction bases numbered 6, after V lost 0 bases and J lost 8 bases. Data came from immunoSEQ multiplex PCR; TCRdb stores just in-frame clones and leaves some out. The data show approximately 35,000 clones, approximately 84% seen once. The sample here was CD4+ or CD8+ T cells sorted from blood, taken in a trial of the OX40 agonist ivuxolimab. The sequence was collected from an adult with an advanced solid tumor such as melanoma, head and neck, liver or kidney cancer. This chain joins TRBV12-5 and TRBJ1-2; 7 nucleotides match TRBD1. CDR3 in DNA: TGTGCTAGTGGTTTGGTGTACGGGGGACAGGGCTACACCTTC. This codes for CASGLVYGGQGYTF. Full variable domain (missing parts from reference TRBV12-5 and TRBJ1-2): DARVTQTPRHKVTEMGQEVTMRCQPILGHNTVFWYRQTMMQGLELLAYFRNRAPLDDSGMPKDRFSAEMPDATLATLKIQPSEPRDSAVYFCASGLVYGGQGYTFGSGTRLTVV.